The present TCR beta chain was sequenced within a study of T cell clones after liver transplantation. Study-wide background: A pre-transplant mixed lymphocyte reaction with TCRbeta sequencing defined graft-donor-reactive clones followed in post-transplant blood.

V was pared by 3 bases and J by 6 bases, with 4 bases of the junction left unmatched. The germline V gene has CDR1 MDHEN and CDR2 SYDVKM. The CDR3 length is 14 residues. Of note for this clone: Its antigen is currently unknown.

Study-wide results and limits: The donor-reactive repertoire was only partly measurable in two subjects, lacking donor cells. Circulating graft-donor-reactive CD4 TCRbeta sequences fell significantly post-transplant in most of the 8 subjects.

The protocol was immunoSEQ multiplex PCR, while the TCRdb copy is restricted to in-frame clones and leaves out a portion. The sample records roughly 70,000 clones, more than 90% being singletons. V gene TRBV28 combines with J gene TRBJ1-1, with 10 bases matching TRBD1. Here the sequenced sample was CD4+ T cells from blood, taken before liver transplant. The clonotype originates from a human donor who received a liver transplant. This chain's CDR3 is CASSLIGTGAEAFF. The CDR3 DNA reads TGTGCCAGCAGTTTGATCGGGACAGGGGCTGAAGCTTTCTTT.